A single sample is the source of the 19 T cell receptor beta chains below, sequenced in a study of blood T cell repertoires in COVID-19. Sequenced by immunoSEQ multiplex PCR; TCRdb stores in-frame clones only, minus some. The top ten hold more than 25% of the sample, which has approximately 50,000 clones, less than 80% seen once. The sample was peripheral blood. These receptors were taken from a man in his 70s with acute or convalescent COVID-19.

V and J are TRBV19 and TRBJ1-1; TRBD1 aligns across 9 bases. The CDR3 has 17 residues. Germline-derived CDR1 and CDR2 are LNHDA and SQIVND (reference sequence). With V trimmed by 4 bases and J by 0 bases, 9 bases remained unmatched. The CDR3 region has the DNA TGTGCCAGTAGTAGCCCCCCGGGACAGGGTGTGAACACTGAAGCTTTCTTT. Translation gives CASSSPPGQGVNTEAFF.

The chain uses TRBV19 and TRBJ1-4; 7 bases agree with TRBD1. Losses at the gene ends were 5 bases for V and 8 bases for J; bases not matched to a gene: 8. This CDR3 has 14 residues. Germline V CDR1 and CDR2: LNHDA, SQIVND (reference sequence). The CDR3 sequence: CASSDDRVEEKLFF. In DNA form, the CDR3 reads TGTGCCAGTAGTGACGACAGGGTAGAGGAAAAACTGTTTTTT.

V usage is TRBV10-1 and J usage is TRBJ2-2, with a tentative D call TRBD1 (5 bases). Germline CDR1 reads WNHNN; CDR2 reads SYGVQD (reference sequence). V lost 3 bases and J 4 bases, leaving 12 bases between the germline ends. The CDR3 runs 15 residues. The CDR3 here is CASSDSRVTTGELFF. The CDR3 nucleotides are TGCGCCAGCAGTGATTCCAGGGTGACCACCGGGGAGCTGTTTTTT.

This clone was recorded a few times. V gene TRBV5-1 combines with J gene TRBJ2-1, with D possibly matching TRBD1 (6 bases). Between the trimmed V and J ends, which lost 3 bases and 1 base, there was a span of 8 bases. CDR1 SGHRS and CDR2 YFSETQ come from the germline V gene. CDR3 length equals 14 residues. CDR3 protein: CASSSDSSYNEQFF. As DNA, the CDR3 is TGCGCCAGCAGCTCGGACAGTTCCTACAATGAGCAGTTCTTC.

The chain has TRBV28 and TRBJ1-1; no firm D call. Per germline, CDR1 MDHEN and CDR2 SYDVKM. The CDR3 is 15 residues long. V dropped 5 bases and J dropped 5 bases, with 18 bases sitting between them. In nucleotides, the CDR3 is TGTGCCAGCAGTCCGGACCTGGCGGGTAATACTGAAGCTTTCTTT. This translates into CASSPDLAGNTEAFF.

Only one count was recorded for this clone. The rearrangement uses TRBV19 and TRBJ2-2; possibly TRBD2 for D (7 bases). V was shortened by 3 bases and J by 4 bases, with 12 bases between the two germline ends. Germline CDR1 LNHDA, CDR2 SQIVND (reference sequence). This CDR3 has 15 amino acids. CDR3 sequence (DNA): TGTGCCAGTAGTATTGGCGGGGGCGGCACCGGGGAGCTGTTTTTT. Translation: CASSIGGGGTGELFF.

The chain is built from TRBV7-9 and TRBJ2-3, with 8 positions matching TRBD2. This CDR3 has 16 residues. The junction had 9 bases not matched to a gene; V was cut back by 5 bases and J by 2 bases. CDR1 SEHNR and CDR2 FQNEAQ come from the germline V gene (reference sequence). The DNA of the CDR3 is TGTGCCAGCAGCCCCCGAGGTAGCGGGATCACAGATACGCAGTATTTT. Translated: CASSPRGSGITDTQYF.

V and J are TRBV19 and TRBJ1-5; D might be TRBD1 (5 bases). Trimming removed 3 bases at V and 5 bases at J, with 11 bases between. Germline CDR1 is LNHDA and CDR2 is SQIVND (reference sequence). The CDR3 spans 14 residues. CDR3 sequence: CASSIYGGDQPQHF. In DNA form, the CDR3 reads TGTGCCAGTAGTATCTATGGGGGGGATCAGCCCCAGCATTTT.

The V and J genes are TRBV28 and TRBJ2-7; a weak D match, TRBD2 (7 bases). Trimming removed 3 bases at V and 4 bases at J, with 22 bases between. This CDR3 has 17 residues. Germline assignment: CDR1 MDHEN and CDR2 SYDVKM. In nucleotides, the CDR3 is TGTGCCAGCAGTTTGAGTGGGGTCGGAGGGGGAGGGTACGAGCAGTACTTC. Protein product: CASSLSGVGGGGYEQYF.

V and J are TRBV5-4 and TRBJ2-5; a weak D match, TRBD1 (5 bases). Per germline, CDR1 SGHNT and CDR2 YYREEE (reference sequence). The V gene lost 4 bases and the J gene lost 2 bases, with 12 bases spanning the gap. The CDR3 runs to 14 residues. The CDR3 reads CASSRWTNQETQYF. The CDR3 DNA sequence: TGTGCCAGCAGCCGCTGGACAAATCAAGAGACCCAGTACTTC.

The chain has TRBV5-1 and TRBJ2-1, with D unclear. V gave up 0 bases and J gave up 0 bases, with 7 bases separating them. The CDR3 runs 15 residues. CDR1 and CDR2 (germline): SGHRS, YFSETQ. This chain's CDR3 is CASSLELNSYNEQFF. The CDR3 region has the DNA TGCGCCAGCAGCTTGGAACTGAACTCCTACAATGAGCAGTTCTTC. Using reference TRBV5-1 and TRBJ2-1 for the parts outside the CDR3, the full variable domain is KAGVTQTPRYLIKTRGQQVTLSCSPISGHRSVSWYQQTPGQGLQFLFEYFSETQRNKGNFPGRFSGRQFSNSRSEMNVSTLELGDSALYLCASSLELNSYNEQFFGPGTRLTVL.

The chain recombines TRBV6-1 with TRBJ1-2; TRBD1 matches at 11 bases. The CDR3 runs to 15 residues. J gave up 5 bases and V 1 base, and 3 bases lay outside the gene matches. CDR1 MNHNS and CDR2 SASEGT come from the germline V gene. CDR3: CASSEGTGGGYGYTF. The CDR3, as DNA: TGTGCCAGCAGTGAAGGGACAGGGGGCGGATATGGCTACACCTTC.

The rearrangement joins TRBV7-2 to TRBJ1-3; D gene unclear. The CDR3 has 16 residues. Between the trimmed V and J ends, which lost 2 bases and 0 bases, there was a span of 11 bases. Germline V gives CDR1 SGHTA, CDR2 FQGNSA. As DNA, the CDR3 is TGTGCCAGCAGCTTATTCCGATCTAGCTCTGGAAACACCATATATTTT. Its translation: CASSLFRSSSGNTIYF.

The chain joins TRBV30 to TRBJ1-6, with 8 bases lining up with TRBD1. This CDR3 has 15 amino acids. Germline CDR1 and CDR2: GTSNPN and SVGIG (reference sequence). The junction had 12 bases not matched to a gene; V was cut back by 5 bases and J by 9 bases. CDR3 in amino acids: CAWSSLGTGSSPLHF. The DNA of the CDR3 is TGTGCCTGGTCTAGCCTTGGGACAGGCTCTTCACCCCTCCACTTT.

The CDR3 loop is CASSASGHFEQYF. The CDR3 DNA is TGTGCCAGCAGCGCATCGGGACATTTCGAGCAGTACTTC. The V call is TRBV7-3, the J call TRBJ2-7; weak D call: TRBD1 (6 bases). The CDR3 contains 13 residues. Trimming cost V 5 bases and J 6 bases, with 14 bases left between them. The germline V gene encodes CDR1 SGHTA and CDR2 FQGTGA.

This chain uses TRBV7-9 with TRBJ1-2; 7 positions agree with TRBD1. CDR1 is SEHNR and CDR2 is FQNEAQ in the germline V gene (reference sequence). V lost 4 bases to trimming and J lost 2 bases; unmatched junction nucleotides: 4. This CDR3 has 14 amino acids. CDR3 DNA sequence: TGTGCCAGCAGCTCCCCAGGGGGAAACTATGGCTACACCTTC. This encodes CASSSPGGNYGYTF. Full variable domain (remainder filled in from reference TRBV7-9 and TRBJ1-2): DTGVSQNPRHKITKRGQNVTFRCDPISEHNRLYWYRQTLGQGPEFLTYFQNEAQLEKSRLLSDRFSAERPKGSFSTLEIQRTEQGDSAMYLCASSSPGGNYGYTFGSGTRLTVV.

DNA for the CDR3: TGTGCCAGCAGCGCTCGACGGAGGGCAACCTACAATGAGCAGTTCTTC. Translated: CASSARRRATYNEQFF. The V call is TRBV5-6, the J call TRBJ2-1; the D gene is possibly TRBD2 (6 bases). The CDR3 extends over 16 amino acids. Germline V lookup: CDR1 SGHDT, CDR2 YYEEEE. Between the trimmed V and J ends, which lost 4 bases and 2 bases, there was a span of 16 bases. Using reference TRBV5-6 and TRBJ2-1 for the parts outside the CDR3, the full variable domain is DAGVTQSPTHLIKTRGQQVTLRCSPKSGHDTVSWYQQALGQGPQFIFQYYEEEERQRGNFPDRFSGHQFPNYSSELNVNALLLGDSALYLCASSARRRATYNEQFFGPGTRLTVL.

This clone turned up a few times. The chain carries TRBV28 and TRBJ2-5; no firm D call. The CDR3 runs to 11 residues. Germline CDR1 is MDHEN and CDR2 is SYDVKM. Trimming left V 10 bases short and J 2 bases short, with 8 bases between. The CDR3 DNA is TGTGCCATCGGAGCGCAAGAGACCCAGTACTTC. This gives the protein CAIGAQETQYF.

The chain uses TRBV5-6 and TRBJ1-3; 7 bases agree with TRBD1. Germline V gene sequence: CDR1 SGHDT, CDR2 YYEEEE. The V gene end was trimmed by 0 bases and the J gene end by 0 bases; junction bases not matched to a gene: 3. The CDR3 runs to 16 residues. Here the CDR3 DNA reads TGTGCCAGCAGCTTGGTGGGACAGAGCTCTGGAAACACCATATATTTT. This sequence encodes CASSLVGQSSGNTIYF.